The 2 T cell receptor beta chains below come from one sample, sequenced in a study of blood T cell repertoires in COVID-19. This table comes from immunoSEQ multiplex PCR, and its TCRdb copy is limited to in-frame clones, with some not included. The repertoire holds 35,000 to 45,000 clones, with nearly 90% as singletons. The sample consisted of peripheral blood. These receptors were taken from a human donor in a cohort sampled during active COVID-19.

The chain joins TRBV6-5 to TRBJ1-1; TRBD1 aligns across 12 bases. The CDR3 has 15 residues. CDR1 MNHEY and CDR2 SVGAGI come from the germline V gene. The trim removed 6 bases at V and 6 bases at J, leaving 8 bases unmatched. The CDR3 DNA reads as TGTGCCAGCAGAAGGGACAGGGGGCAAAGCCCTGAAGCTTTCTTT. The encoded protein is CASRRDRGQSPEAFF.

This chain uses TRBV19 with TRBJ2-3, with 12 bases matching TRBD2. The CDR3 totals 19 residues. The germline gives CDR1 LNHDA, CDR2 SQIVND (reference sequence). V shed 5 bases, J shed 1 base, and the junction held 13 bases outside the gene matches. The CDR3 DNA sequence: TGTGCCAGTAGTCTAATACGACTAGCGGGGGTCTTCGGCACAGATACGCAGTATTTT. Its protein is CASSLIRLAGVFGTDTQYF.